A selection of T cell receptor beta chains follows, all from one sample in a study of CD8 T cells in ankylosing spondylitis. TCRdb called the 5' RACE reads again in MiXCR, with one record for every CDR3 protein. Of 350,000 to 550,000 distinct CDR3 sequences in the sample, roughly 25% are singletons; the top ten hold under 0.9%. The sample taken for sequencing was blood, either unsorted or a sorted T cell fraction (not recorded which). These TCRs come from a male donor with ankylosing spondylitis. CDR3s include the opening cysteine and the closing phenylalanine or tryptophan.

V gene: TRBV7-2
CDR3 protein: CASGLTNQFF

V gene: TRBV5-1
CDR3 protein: CASSGGQSGTDTQYF

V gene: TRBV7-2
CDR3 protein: CASSPRSGRGGPGELFF

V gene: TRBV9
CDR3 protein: CASSGGQGTYGYTF

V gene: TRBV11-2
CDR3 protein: CASSLEGSYGYTF

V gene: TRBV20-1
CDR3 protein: CSARPDRDNSPLHF

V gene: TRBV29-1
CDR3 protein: CSVEGTRGELFF

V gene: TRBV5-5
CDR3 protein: CASSQSLDSYGYTF

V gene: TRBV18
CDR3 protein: CASSRDKYNQPQHF

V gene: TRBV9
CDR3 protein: CASSVAPQSSGAEDTQYF

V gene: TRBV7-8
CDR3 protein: CASSLAKGQPQHF

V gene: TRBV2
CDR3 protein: CASSGEGAYGYTF

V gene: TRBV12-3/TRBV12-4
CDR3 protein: CASSLRGSSYNEQFF

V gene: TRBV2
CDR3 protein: CASSERGRRNTGELFF

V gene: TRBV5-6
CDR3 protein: CASSLAGANRFF

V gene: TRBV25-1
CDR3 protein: CASSEWGEGQPQHF

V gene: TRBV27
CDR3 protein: CASREGRRSSGNTIYF

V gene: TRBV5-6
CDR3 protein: CASSLGALPYNEQFF

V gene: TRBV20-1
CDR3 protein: CSARVGQGAYEQYF

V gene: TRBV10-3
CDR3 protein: CAISPTSGEQFF

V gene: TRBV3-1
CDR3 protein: CASSQGRDRGRIYNEQFF

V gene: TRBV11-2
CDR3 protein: CASRLLRAEGEKLFF

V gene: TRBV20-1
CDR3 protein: CSARGLAFGELFF

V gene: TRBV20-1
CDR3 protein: CSARGGGMSNQPQHF

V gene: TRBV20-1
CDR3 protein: CSARMGPSEETQYF

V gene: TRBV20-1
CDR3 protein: CSASPGGADQPQHF

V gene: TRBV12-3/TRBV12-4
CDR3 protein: CASSLLRVRKGYTF

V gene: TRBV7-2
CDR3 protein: CASSLSGTHGNEQFF

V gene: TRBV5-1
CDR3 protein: CASSFRGLGGGQYF

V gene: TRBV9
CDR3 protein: CASSVDGAASTDTQYF

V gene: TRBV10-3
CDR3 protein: CATVAGAYNEQFF

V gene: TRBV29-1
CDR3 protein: CSVEPAGGPYEQYF

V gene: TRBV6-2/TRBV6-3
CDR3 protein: CASGMAGGEADTQYF

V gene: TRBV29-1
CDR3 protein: CSVEKSISTEAFF

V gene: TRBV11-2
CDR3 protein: CASSLAGVGADEQFF

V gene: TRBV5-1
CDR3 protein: CASSLGAPEDTQYF

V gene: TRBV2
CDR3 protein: CASSQGSSNQPQHF

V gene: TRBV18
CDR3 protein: CASSSANPANTGELFF

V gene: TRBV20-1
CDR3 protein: CSARPLAQTYNEQFF

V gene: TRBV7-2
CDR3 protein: CASSLASDSPSEQFF

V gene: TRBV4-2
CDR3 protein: CASSLVGEEETQYF

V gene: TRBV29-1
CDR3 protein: CSVQTSGRAGEQFF

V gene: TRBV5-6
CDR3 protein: CASRTQSRGALHYGYTF

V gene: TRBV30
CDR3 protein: CAWNPQRETQYF

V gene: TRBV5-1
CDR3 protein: CASSLGTENTGELFF

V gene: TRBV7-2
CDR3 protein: CASRAGRGGLGTQYF